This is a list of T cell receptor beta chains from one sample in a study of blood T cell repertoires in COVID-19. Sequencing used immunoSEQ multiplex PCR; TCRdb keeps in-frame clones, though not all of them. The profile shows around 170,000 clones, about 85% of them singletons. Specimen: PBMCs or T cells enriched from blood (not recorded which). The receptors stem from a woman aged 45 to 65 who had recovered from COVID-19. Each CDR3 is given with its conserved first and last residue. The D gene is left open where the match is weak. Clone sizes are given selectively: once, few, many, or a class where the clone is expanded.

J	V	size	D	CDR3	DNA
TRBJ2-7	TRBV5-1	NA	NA	CASSVDGYEQYF	TGCGCCAGCAGCGTGGACGGGTACGAGCAGTACTTC
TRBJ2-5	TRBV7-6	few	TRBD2	CASSSSGGRETQYF	TGTGCCAGCAGCAGTAGCGGGGGGAGGGAGACCCAGTACTTC
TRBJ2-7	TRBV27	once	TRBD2	CASSSRKGVGLAYSYEQYF	TGTGCCAGCAGTTCACGGAAGGGGGTGGGACTAGCGTACTCCTACGAGCAGTACTTC
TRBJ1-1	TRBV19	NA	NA	CASIRTDMNTEAFF	TGTGCCAGTATCAGGACAGACATGAACACTGAAGCTTTCTTT
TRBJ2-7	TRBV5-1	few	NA	CASSLWGDYEQYF	TGCGCCAGCAGCTTGTGGGGGGACTACGAGCAGTACTTC
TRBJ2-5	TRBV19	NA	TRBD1	CASSPEGPGTGQRETQYF	TGTGCCAGTAGTCCAGAGGGACCCGGGACAGGGCAGAGGGAGACCCAGTACTTC
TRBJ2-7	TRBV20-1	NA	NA	CSALNYEQYF	TGCAGTGCATTAAACTACGAGCAGTACTTC
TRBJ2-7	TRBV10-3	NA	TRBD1	CASLPGQDYEQYF	TGTGCCTCTTTACCGGGACAGGACTACGAGCAGTACTTC
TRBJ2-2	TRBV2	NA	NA	CASSENLGELFF	TGTGCCAGCAGTGAAAACTTGGGGGAGCTGTTTTTT
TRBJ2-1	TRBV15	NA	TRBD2	CATSSGFSSGYNEQFF	TGTGCCACCAGCAGCGGATTTTCTAGCGGATACAATGAGCAGTTCTTC
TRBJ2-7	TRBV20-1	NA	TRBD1	CSAWAGGEQYF	TGCAGTGCCTGGGCAGGGGGCGAGCAGTACTTC
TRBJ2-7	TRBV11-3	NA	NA	CASSSGSRYEQYF	TGTGCCAGCAGCTCAGGGTCCCGGTACGAGCAGTACTTC
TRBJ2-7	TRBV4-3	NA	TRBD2	CASSPEWPSGSYEQYF	TGCGCCAGCAGCCCCGAGTGGCCTAGCGGGAGTTACGAGCAGTACTTC
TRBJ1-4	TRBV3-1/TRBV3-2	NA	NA	CASSQVQGPKGTNEKLFF	TGTGCCAGCAGCCAAGTTCAGGGGCCCAAGGGGACTAATGAAAAACTGTTTTTT
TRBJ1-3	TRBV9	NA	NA	CASSVRGQTGNTIYF	TGTGCCAGCAGCGTTCGGGGACAAACTGGAAACACCATATATTTT
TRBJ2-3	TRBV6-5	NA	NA	CASRDYRSTDTQYF	TGTGCCAGCAGAGATTACCGGAGCACAGATACGCAGTATTTT
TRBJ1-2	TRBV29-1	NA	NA	CSVDGGRALHGYTF	TGCAGCGTTGACGGGGGGAGGGCGCTCCATGGCTACACCTTC
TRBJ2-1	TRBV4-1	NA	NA	CASSQDLRGNEQFF	TGCGCCAGCAGCCAAGATCTCAGAGGCAATGAGCAGTTCTTC
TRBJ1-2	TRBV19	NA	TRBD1	CATKSRDRAGYTF	TGTGCCACTAAGTCCCGGGACAGGGCCGGCTACACCTTC
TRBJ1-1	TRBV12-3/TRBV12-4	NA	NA	CASSYGQKEAFF	TGTGCCAGCAGCTATGGACAGAAGGAAGCTTTCTTT
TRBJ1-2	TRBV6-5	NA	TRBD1	CASKLGTGDGGYTF	TGTGCCAGCAAGTTGGGTACAGGGGATGGCGGCTACACCTTC
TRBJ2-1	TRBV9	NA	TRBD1	CASSVPRDSPSSYNEQFF	TGTGCCAGCAGCGTGCCTAGGGACAGCCCGAGCTCCTACAATGAGCAGTTCTTC
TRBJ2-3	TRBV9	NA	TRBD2	CASSGSGLAGADTQYF	TGTGCCAGCAGCGGGTCGGGACTAGCGGGAGCTGATACGCAGTATTTT
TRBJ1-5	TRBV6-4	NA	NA	CASSQTGDNSNQPQHF	TGTGCCAGCAGTCAGACAGGAGATAATAGCAATCAGCCCCAGCATTTT
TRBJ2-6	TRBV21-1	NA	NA	CARETGRSSGANVLTF	TGTGCCAGAGAGACAGGGAGGAGCTCTGGGGCCAACGTCCTGACTTTC
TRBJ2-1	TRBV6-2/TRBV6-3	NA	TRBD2	CASSPGTSGYNEQFF	TGTGCCAGCAGTCCCGGGACTAGCGGGTACAATGAGCAGTTCTTC
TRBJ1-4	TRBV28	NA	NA	CASSLPQTNEKLFF	TGTGCCAGCAGTTTACCCCAAACTAATGAAAAACTGTTTTTT
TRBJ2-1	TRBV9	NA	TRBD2	CASSVRPQTGGTYNEQFF	TGTGCCAGCAGCGTCAGACCCCAAACGGGAGGGACCTACAATGAGCAGTTCTTC
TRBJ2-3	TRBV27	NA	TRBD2	CASKSLAGEDTQYF	TGTGCCAGCAAATCACTAGCGGGGGAAGATACGCAGTATTTT
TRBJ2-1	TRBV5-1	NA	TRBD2	CASRGSGGDNEQFF	TGCGCCAGCAGGGGTAGCGGGGGCGACAATGAGCAGTTCTTC
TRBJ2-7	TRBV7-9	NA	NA	CASSLTSPGPYEQYF	TGTGCCAGCAGCTTAACTAGCCCTGGTCCCTACGAGCAGTACTTC
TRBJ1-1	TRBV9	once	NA	CASSARGDTEAFF	TGTGCCAGCAGCGCCCGCGGGGACACTGAAGCTTTCTTT
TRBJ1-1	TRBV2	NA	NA	CASSPLDSGNTEAFF	TGTGCCAGCAGTCCTCTTGATTCGGGGAACACTGAAGCTTTCTTT
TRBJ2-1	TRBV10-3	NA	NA	CAIRESTGSLYNEQFF	TGTGCCATCAGAGAGTCAACGGGATCCCTTTACAATGAGCAGTTCTTC
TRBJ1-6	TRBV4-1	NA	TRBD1	CASSPGDRDNSPLHF	TGCGCCAGCAGCCCAGGGGACAGGGATAATTCACCCCTCCACTTT
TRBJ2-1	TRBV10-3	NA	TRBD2	CAISESVAGGLYNEQFF	TGTGCCATCAGTGAGTCGGTTGCGGGAGGGCTCTACAATGAGCAGTTCTTC
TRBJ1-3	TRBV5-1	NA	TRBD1	CASSLRGQGAGNTIYF	TGCGCCAGCAGCTTGAGGGGACAGGGGGCAGGAAACACCATATATTTT
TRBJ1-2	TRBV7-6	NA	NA	CASSLGRGNYGYTF	TGTGCCAGCAGCTTAGGGAGGGGAAACTATGGCTACACCTTC
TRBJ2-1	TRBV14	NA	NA	CASSPDSEQFF	TGTGCCAGCAGCCCGGATAGCGAGCAGTTCTTC
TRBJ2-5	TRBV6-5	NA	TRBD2	CASNGPGGTQYF	TGTGCCAGCAACGGTCCGGGGGGGACCCAGTACTTC
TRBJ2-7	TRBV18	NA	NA	CASGPQRSYEQYF	TGTGCCAGCGGTCCCCAGCGCTCCTACGAGCAGTACTTC
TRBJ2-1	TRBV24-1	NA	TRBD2	CATSAPLAGVAYNEQFF	TGTGCCACCAGTGCCCCACTAGCGGGAGTCGCCTACAATGAGCAGTTCTTC